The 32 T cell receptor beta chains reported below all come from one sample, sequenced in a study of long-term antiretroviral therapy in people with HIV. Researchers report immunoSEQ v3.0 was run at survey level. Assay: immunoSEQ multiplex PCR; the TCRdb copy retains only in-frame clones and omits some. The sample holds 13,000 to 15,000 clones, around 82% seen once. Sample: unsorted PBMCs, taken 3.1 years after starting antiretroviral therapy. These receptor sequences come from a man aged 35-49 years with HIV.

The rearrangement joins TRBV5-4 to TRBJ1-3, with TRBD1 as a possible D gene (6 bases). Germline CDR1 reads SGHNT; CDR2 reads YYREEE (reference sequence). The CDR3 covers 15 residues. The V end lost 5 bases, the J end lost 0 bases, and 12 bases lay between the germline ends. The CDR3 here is CASSPRGSSGNTIYF. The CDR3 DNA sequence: TGTGCCAGCAGTCCCAGGGGCTCCTCTGGAAACACCATATATTTT.

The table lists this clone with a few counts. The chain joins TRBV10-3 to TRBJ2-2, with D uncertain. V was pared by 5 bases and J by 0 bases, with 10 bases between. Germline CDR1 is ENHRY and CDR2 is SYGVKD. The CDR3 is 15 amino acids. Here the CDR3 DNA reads TGTGCCATCAGTCCGGAGTACGCGAACACCGGGGAGCTGTTTTTT. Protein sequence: CAISPEYANTGELFF.

In DNA form, the CDR3 reads TGTGCCATCAGTGAGTCGTCAGGGATCTACGAGCAGTACTTC. It yields the protein CAISESSGIYEQYF. The chain carries TRBV10-3 and TRBJ2-7; D may be TRBD1 (5 bases). The length of the CDR3 is 14 residues. V was cut by 0 bases and J by 3 bases, with 9 bases left in between. Germline V lookup: CDR1 ENHRY, CDR2 SYGVKD.

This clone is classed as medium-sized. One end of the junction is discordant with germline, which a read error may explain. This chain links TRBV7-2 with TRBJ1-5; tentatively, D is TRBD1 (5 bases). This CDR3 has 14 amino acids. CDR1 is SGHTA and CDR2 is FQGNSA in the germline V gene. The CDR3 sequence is CASSVAGGNQPQHF. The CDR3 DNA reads TGTGCCAGCAGCGTAGCGGGGGGCAATCAGCCCCAGCATTTT.

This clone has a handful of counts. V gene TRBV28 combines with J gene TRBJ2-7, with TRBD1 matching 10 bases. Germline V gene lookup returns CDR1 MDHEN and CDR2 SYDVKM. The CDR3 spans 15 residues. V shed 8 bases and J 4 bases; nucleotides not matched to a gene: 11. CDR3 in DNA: TGTGCCAGCCGTACACCGGGACAGGGGACGTACGAGCAGTACTTC. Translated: CASRTPGQGTYEQYF.

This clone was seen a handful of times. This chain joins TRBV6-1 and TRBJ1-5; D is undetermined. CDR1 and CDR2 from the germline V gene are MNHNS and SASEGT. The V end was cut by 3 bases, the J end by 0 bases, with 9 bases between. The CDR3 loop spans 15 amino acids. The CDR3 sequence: CASSEEMYSNQPQHF. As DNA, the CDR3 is TGTGCCAGCAGTGAGGAGATGTATAGCAATCAGCCCCAGCATTTT.

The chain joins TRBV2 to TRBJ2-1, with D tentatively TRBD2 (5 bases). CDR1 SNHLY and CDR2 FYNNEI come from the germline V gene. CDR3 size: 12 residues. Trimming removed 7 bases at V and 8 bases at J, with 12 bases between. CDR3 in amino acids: CASNLDFDEQFF. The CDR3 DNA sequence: TGTGCCAGCAACCTGGACTTCGATGAGCAGTTCTTC.

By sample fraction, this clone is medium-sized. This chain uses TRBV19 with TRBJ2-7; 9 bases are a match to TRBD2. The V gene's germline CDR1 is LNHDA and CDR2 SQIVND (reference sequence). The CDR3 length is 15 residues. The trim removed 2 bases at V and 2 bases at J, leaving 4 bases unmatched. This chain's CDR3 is CASSISGGSPYEQYF. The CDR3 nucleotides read TGTGCCAGTAGTATAAGCGGGGGGTCCCCCTACGAGCAGTACTTC.

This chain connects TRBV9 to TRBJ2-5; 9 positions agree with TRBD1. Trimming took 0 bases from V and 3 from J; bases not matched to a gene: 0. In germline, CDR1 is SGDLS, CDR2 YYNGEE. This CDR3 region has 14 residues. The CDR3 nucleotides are TGTGCCAGCAGCGTAGGGACAGGGGAAGAGACCCAGTACTTC. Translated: CASSVGTGEETQYF.

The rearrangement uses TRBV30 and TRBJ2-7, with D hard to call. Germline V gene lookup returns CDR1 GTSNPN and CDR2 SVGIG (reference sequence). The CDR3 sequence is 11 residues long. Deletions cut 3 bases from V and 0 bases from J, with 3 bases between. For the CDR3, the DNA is TGTGCCTGGAGCCTCTCCTACGAGCAGTACTTC. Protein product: CAWSLSYEQYF.

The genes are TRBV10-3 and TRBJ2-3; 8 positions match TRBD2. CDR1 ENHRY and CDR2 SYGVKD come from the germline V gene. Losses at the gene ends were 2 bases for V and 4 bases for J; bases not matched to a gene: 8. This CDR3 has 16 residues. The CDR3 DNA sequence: TGTGCCATCAGTGAGACGCTAGCGGGTGTGGCAGATACGCAGTATTTT. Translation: CAISETLAGVADTQYF.

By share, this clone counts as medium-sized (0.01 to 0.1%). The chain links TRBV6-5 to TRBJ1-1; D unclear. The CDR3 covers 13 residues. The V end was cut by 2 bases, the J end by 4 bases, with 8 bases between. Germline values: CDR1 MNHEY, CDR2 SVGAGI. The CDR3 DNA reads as TGTGCCAGCAGTTACCTAACGGGCACTGAAGCTTTCTTT. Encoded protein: CASSYLTGTEAFF.

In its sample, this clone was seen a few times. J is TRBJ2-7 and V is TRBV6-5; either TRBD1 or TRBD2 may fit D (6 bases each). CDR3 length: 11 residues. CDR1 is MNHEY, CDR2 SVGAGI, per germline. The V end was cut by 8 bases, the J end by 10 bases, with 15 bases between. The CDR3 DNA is TGTGCCAGCCTACGGGGCGGGACACAGTACTTC. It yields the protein CASLRGGTQYF.

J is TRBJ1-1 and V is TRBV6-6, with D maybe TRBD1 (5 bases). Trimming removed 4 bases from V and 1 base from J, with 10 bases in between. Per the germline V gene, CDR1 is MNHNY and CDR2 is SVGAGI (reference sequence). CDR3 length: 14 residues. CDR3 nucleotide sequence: TGTGCCAGCAGTTCCGACAGCCAGAACACTGAAGCTTTCTTT. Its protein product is CASSSDSQNTEAFF.

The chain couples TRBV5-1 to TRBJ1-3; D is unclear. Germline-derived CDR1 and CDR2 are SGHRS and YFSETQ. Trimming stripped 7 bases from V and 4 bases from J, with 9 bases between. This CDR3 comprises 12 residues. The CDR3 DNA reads TGCGCCAGCGTCAAAGGAGGAAACACCATATATTTT. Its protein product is CASVKGGNTIYF.

The chain's CDR3 is CASSLRRVANTGELFF. DNA of the CDR3: TGTGCCAGCAGCCTCCGGAGGGTCGCGAACACCGGGGAGCTGTTTTTT. The rearrangement joins TRBV9 to TRBJ2-2, with D possibly matching TRBD2 (6 bases). The CDR3 is 16 amino acids. CDR1 and CDR2 (germline): SGDLS, YYNGEE. Trimming shortened V by 4 bases and J by 0 bases, and 13 bases separated the two germline ends.

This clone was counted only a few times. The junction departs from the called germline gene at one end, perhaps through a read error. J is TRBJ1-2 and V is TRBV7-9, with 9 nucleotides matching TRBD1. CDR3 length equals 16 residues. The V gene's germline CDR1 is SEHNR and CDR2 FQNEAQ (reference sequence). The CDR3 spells CASILGDRDSLYGYTF. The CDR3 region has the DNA TGTGCCAGCATCTTAGGGGACAGGGATTCTCTTTATGGCTACACCTTC.

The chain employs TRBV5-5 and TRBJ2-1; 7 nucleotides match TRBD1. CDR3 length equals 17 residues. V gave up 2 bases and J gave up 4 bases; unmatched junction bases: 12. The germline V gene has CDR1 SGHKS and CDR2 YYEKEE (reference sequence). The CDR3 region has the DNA TGTGCCAGCAGCTTAGGAGTAGGGACAGTACTATACAATGAGCAGTTCTTC. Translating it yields CASSLGVGTVLYNEQFF.

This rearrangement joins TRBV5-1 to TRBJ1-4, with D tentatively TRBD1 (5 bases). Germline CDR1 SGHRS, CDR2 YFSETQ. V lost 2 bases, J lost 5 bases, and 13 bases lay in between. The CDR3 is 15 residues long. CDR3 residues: CASSFGGTGNEKLFF. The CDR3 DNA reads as TGCGCCAGCAGCTTTGGGGGGACGGGGAATGAAAAACTGTTTTTT.

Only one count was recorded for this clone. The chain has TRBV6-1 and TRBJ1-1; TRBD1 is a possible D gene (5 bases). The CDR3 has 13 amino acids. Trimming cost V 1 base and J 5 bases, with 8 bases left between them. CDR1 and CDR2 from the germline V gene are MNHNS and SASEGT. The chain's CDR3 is CASSEVEGTEAFF. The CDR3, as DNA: TGTGCCAGCAGTGAAGTAGAGGGGACTGAAGCTTTCTTT.

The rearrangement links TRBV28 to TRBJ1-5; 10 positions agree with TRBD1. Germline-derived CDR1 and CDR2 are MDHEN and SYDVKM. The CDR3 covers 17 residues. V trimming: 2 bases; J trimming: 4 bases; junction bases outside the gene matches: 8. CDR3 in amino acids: CASSLLFGQGVNQPQHF. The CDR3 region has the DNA TGTGCCAGCAGTTTACTCTTTGGACAGGGGGTGAATCAGCCCCAGCATTTT.

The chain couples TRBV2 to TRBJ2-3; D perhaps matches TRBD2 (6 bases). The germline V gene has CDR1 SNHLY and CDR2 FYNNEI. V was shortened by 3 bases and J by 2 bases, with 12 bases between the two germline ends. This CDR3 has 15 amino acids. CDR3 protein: CASSDGLALTDTQYF. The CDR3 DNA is TGTGCCAGCAGTGACGGTCTAGCGCTCACAGATACGCAGTATTTT.

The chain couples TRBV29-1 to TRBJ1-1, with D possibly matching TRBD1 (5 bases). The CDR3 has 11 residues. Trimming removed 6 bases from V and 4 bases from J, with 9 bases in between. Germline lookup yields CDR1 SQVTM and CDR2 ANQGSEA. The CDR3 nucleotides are TGCAGCGTCGGGGGTGGCACTGAAGCTTTCTTT. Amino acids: CSVGGGTEAFF.

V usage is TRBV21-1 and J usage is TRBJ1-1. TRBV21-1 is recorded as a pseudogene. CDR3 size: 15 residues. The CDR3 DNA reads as TGTGCCAGCAGCGAGTGGGGGGCCCGACGGACTGAAGCTTTCTTT. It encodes CASSEWGARRTEAFF.

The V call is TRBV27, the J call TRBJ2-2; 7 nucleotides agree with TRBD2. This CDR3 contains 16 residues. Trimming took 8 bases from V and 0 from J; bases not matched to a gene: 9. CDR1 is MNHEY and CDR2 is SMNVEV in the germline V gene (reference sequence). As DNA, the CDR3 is TGTGCCAGCGGGGGACTACCAATCGCGAACACCGGGGAGCTGTTTTTT. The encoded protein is CASGGLPIANTGELFF.

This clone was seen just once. As DNA, the CDR3 is TGCAGCGTTGGGGACAGGGTGAACACTGAAGCTTTCTTT. Protein: CSVGDRVNTEAFF. V and J are TRBV29-1 and TRBJ1-1, with 9 nucleotides matching TRBD1. Germline loops: CDR1 SQVTM, CDR2 ANQGSEA. V dropped 4 bases and J dropped 0; count of bases not matched to a gene: 0. The CDR3 covers 13 residues.

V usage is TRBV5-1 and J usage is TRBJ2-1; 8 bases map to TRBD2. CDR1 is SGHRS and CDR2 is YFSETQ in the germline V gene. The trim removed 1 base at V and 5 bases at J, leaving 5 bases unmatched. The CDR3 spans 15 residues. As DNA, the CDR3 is TGCGCCAGCAGCTTGTTCGGGGGGGTTAACAATGAGCAGTTCTTC. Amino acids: CASSLFGGVNNEQFF.

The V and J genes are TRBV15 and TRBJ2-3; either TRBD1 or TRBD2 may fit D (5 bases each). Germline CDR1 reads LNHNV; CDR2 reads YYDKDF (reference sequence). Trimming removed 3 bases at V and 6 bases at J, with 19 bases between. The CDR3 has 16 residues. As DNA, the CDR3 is TGTGCCACCAGCAGTGGGACCAGCAAAGTGTGGGATACGCAGTATTTT. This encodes CATSSGTSKVWDTQYF. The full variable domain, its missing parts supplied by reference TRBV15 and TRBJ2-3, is DAMVIQNPRYQVTQFGKPVTLSCSQTLNHNVMYWYQQKSSQAPKLLFHYYDKDFNNEADTPDNFQSRRPNTSFCFLDIRSPGLGDTAMYLCATSSGTSKVWDTQYFGPGTRLTVL.

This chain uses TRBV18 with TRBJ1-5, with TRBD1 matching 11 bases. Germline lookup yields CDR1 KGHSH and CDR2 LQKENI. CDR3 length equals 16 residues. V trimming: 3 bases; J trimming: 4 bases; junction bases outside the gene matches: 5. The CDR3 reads CASSPPGTGGNQPQHF. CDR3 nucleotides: TGTGCCAGCTCACCGCCCGGGACAGGGGGGAATCAGCCCCAGCATTTT.

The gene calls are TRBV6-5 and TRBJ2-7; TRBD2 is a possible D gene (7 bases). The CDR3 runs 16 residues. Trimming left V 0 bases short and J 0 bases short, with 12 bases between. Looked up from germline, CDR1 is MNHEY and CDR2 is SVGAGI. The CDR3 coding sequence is TGTGCCAGCAGTTACTCGAATGCGGGGGCCTCCTACGAGCAGTACTTC. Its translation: CASSYSNAGASYEQYF.

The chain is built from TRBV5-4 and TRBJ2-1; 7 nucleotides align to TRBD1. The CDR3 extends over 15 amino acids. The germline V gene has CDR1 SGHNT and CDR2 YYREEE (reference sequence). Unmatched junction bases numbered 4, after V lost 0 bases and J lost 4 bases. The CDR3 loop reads CASSLGGQSYNEQFF. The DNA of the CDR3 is TGTGCCAGCAGCTTGGGGGGACAGTCATACAATGAGCAGTTCTTC.

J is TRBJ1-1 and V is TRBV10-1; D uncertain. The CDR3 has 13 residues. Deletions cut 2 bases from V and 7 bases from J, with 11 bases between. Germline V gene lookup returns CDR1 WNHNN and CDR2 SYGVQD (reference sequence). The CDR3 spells CASSERAADEAFF. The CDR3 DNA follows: TGCGCCAGCAGTGAGAGGGCAGCGGATGAAGCTTTCTTT.